A single sample gave rise to the 28 T cell receptor beta chains below, sequenced in a study of identical twins. TCRdb independently ran MiXCR on the 5' RACE reads; one entry per CDR3 protein. Among fewer than 250,000 distinct CDR3 sequences listed, around 7.6% were seen once. This same sample was also taken into another study, of yellow fever vaccine responses in identical twins.

The sequencing sample was made of CD8+ T cells sorted from blood. These receptors were taken from a woman younger than 30 in good health.

The chain employs TRBV20-1 and TRBJ2-7; 8 bases map to TRBD2. CDR1 is DFQATT and CDR2 is SNEGSKA in the germline V gene (reference sequence). This CDR3 is built from 16 residues. The trim removed 0 bases at V and 1 base at J, leaving 8 bases unmatched. CDR3 loop: CSARDSGTSNSYEQYF. The CDR3 nucleotides are TGCAGTGCTAGAGATAGTGGGACTAGTAATTCCTACGAGCAGTACTTC.

Concerning this clonotype: A much larger clone is a single base away; this may be a read error. The gene calls are TRBV4-1 and TRBJ2-1; 12 nucleotides align to TRBD2. Germline V gives CDR1 MGHRA, CDR2 YSYEKL. This CDR3 comprises 16 residues. The CDR3 nucleotides read TGCGCCAGCAGCCAGACTAGCGGGGGATTTTACAATGAGCTGTTCTTC. Protein: CASSQTSGGFYNELFF.

The CDR3 spells CASSGDIVDEQYV. CDR3 DNA: TGTGCCAGCAGTGGGGACATCGTCGACGAGCAGTACGTC. The chain couples TRBV6-2 or TRBV6-3 to TRBJ2-7; tentative D call: TRBD1 (6 bases). The CDR3 has 13 residues. Germline values: CDR1 MNHEY, CDR2 SVGEGT. The germline V and J ends were trimmed by 5 bases and 5 bases, with 13 bases remaining between them.

The rearrangement joins TRBV24-1 to TRBJ2-2, with D perhaps matching TRBD2 (5 bases). The CDR3 length is 14 residues. Germline V gene sequence: CDR1 KGHDR, CDR2 SFDVKD. Trimming shortened V by 1 base and J by 7 bases, and 9 bases separated the two germline ends. CDR3: CATSDLSGGGELFF. As DNA, the CDR3 is TGTGCCACCAGTGATTTAAGCGGTGGCGGGGAGCTGTTTTTT.

The genes are TRBV24-1 and TRBJ2-7, with D perhaps matching TRBD2 (5 bases). The CDR3 covers 13 residues. The V end was cut by 5 bases, the J end by 2 bases, with 9 bases between. Looked up from germline, CDR1 is KGHDR and CDR2 is SFDVKD. CDR3 nucleotide sequence: TGTGCCACCAGTGTGAGCGGAACCTACGAGCAGTACGTC. This encodes CATSVSGTYEQYV.

The V call is TRBV6-1, the J call TRBJ2-7; 9 bases agree with TRBD1. Losses at the gene ends were 6 bases for V and 0 bases for J; bases not matched to a gene: 6. The CDR3 sequence is 15 residues long. Germline assignment: CDR1 MNHNS and CDR2 SASEGT. The CDR3 reads CASRETGGISYEQYF. DNA for the CDR3: TGTGCCAGCAGAGAGACAGGGGGGATCTCCTACGAGCAGTACTTC.

This clonotype was observed many times. V and J are TRBV6-1 and TRBJ2-7, with 7 bases lining up with TRBD1. Germline trimming cut 7 bases from V and 5 bases from J; bases unmatched to any gene: 14. Germline loops: CDR1 MNHNS, CDR2 SASEGT. The CDR3 runs 15 residues. CDR3 protein: CASNTGAGSQDEQYF. The CDR3, as DNA: TGTGCCAGCAACACAGGGGCAGGATCGCAGGACGAGCAGTACTTC.

This clonotype was seen repeatedly, ten times or more. The chain couples TRBV29-1 to TRBJ1-2; D might be TRBD1 (6 bases). The V and J ends lost 0 bases and 4 bases respectively, with 9 bases between them. The germline V gene has CDR1 SQVTM and CDR2 ANQGSEA. This CDR3 has 13 residues. Written as DNA, the CDR3 is TGCAGCGTTGAAGAGGGGGACACCTATGGCTACACCTTC. Translating it yields CSVEEGDTYGYTF.

This clonotype has only a few counts. The chain combines TRBV3-1 with TRBJ2-1; no firm D call. Germline values: CDR1 LGHDT, CDR2 YNNKEL (reference sequence). The V end was cut by 0 bases, the J end by 9 bases, with 9 bases between. CDR3 length: 13 residues. The CDR3 reads CASSQDLDGEQFF. The CDR3 DNA reads as TGTGCCAGCAGCCAAGATCTCGACGGTGAGCAGTTCTTC.

The chain is built from TRBV9 and TRBJ2-1; 13 bases agree with TRBD2. CDR3 length equals 18 residues. The germline CDR1 and CDR2 sequences are SGDLS and YYNGEE. Trimming cost V 2 bases and J 6 bases; bases outside gene matches: 11. Here the CDR3 reads CASSVSWTSGGVRNEQFF. Written as DNA, the CDR3 is TGTGCCAGCAGCGTCTCCTGGACTAGCGGGGGCGTTCGCAATGAGCAGTTCTTC.

The sample holds many counts of this clonotype. The chain combines TRBV7-9 with TRBJ2-2, with D perhaps matching TRBD1 (7 bases). This CDR3 comprises 16 residues. In germline, CDR1 is SEHNR, CDR2 FQNEAQ (reference sequence). Trimming cost V 2 bases and J 1 base, with 11 bases left between them. The CDR3 reads CASSLTQGGNTGELFF. The CDR3 DNA follows: TGTGCCAGCAGCTTAACGCAGGGGGGGAACACCGGGGAGCTGTTTTTT.

This clonotype was observed a few times. This chain connects TRBV7-2 to TRBJ2-2, with 16 positions matching TRBD2. The J segment lost 6 bases and the V segment lost 4 bases, leaving 5 bases of the junction unmatched. Per germline, CDR1 SGHTA and CDR2 FQGNSA. This CDR3 spans 17 amino acids. The CDR3 is CASSSGGTSGGAGELFF. The DNA for the CDR3 is TGTGCCAGCAGCTCAGGAGGGACTAGCGGGGGGGCCGGGGAGCTGTTTTTT. Based on the CDR3 plus reference TRBV7-2 and TRBJ2-2, the full variable domain is GAGVSQSPSNKVTEKGKDVELRCDPISGHTALYWYRQSLGQGLEFLIYFQGNSAPDKSGLPSDRFSAERTGGSVSTLTIQRTQQEDSAVYLCASSSGGTSGGAGELFFGEGSRLTVL.

This clonotype occurred a few times. J is TRBJ2-1 and V is TRBV27, with 13 positions matching TRBD2. CDR3 length: 17 residues. Per the germline V gene, CDR1 is MNHEY and CDR2 is SMNVEV (reference sequence). The V gene end was trimmed by 1 base and the J gene end by 10 bases; junction bases not matched to a gene: 10. CDR3 sequence reads: CASSLYKGLAGLREQFF. The CDR3 bases are TGTGCCAGCAGTTTATACAAGGGACTAGCGGGACTTCGGGAGCAGTTCTTC.

This clonotype was seen repeatedly, ten times or more. The chain employs TRBV4-1 and TRBJ2-3; D is ambiguous. Trimming took 3 bases from V and 6 from J, leaving 10 bases between them. Germline-derived CDR1 and CDR2 are MGHRA and YSYEKL. CDR3 length: 13 amino acids. The CDR3 is CASSQTQEDTQYF. In nucleotides, the CDR3 is TGCGCCAGCAGCCAGACGCAGGAGGATACGCAGTATTTT.

CDR3 bases: TGTGCCAGCAGCTTATTAGCGGGGCCAGAGACCCAGTACTTC. Residues: CASSLLAGPETQYF. The chain joins TRBV13 to TRBJ2-5, with 8 bases identical to TRBD2. Germline values: CDR1 PRHDT, CDR2 FYEKMQ (reference sequence). J lost 4 bases, V lost 2 bases, and 3 bases had no gene match. The CDR3 extends over 14 amino acids. Full variable domain (missing parts from reference TRBV13 and TRBJ2-5): AAGVIQSPRHLIKEKRETATLKCYPIPRHDTVYWYQQGPGQDPQFLISFYEKMQSDKGSIPDRFSAQQFSDYHSELNMSSLELGDSALYFCASSLLAGPETQYFGPGTRLLVL.

This clonotype showed up many times. The chain employs TRBV4-2 and TRBJ2-2; 7 bases agree with TRBD2. The CDR3 is 15 residues long. The germline V gene has CDR1 LGHNA and CDR2 YNFKEQ. After removal of 3 bases from V and 4 bases from J, the junction contained 5 bases not matched to a gene. The DNA for the CDR3 is TGTGCCAGCAGCCAGATTAGACTAGCCACCGGGGAGCTGTTTTTT. Protein product: CASSQIRLATGELFF.

This clonotype was picked up a small number of times. The chain employs TRBV3-1 and TRBJ1-6; 12 nucleotides match TRBD1. The CDR3 consists of 17 residues. V shed 3 bases and J 10 bases; nucleotides not matched to a gene: 10. Germline CDR1 LGHDT, CDR2 YNNKEL (reference sequence). CDR3 sequence (DNA): TGTGCCAGCAGCCACCTCTGGGACAGGGGGCCGGGGTCACCCCTCCACTTT. Amino acids: CASSHLWDRGPGSPLHF.

The CDR3 DNA reads TGCGCCAGCAGCTTGGAAGGGAGGCCCCCCTACAATGAGCAGTTCTTC. The encoded protein is CASSLEGRPPYNEQFF. The J gene is TRBJ2-1, the V gene TRBV5-1; possible D gene TRBD2, 6 bases. Germline-derived CDR1 and CDR2 are SGHRS and YFSETQ. Trimming shortened V by 0 bases and J by 2 bases, and 12 bases separated the two germline ends. The CDR3 has 16 amino acids.

This rearrangement joins TRBV5-6 to TRBJ2-1; D is ambiguous. CDR3 size: 14 residues. Between the trimmed V and J ends, which lost 4 bases and 2 bases, there was a span of 10 bases. Germline V gene lookup returns CDR1 SGHDT and CDR2 YYEEEE. The CDR3 here is CASSLGWAYNEQFF. CDR3 in DNA: TGTGCCAGCAGCCTGGGATGGGCCTACAATGAGCAGTTCTTC.

This chain joins TRBV2 and TRBJ2-3, with TRBD2 matching over 10 bases. CDR1 is SNHLY, CDR2 FYNNEI, per germline. The CDR3 length is 15 residues. The trim removed 5 bases at V and 3 bases at J, leaving 5 bases unmatched. CDR3 residues: CASSPSGRPTDTQYF. The CDR3 DNA reads TGTGCCAGCAGTCCTAGCGGGAGACCTACAGATACGCAGTATTTT.

This sequence joins TRBV6-5 and TRBJ2-7; 7 bases are shared with TRBD1. V was clipped by 6 bases and J by 2 bases; unmatched bases: 16. This CDR3 has 17 residues. The V gene's germline CDR1 is MNHEY and CDR2 SVGAGI. The CDR3 nucleotides read TGTGCCAGCAGCTACAATACTGGGACAGTTCTTACCTACGAGCAGTACTTC. The encoded protein is CASSYNTGTVLTYEQYF.

This clonotype was detected ten times or more. One end of the junction fails to match germline, which may point to a read error. The chain couples TRBV2 to TRBJ2-7, with TRBD2 matching 8 bases. The CDR3 has 16 amino acids. Germline V gene data show CDR1 as SNHLY and CDR2 as FYNNEI. The CDR3, as DNA: TGTGCCAGCAGCGAAGGGCCGGGACTAGTGGCTTACGAGCAGTACTTC. This gives the protein CASSEGPGLVAYEQYF.

This rearrangement joins TRBV9 to TRBJ2-5; D is undetermined. V was clipped by 0 bases and J by 5 bases, with 14 bases between them. Germline values: CDR1 SGDLS, CDR2 YYNGEE. CDR3 size: 15 residues. The CDR3 protein is CASSVDGPPGETQYF. CDR3 bases: TGTGCCAGCAGCGTAGACGGGCCTCCGGGCGAGACCCAGTACTTC.

The chain recombines TRBV6-5 with TRBJ2-7; TRBD1 matches at 11 bases. CDR3 length: 15 residues. Looked up from germline, CDR1 is MNHEY and CDR2 is SVGAGI. With 2 bases clipped from V and 0 bases from J, the junction kept 0 bases outside the gene matches. CDR3 loop: CASSYGTGGSYEQYF. In DNA, the CDR3 is TGTGCCAGCAGTTACGGGACAGGGGGCTCCTACGAGCAGTACTTC.

This chain joins TRBV11-1 and TRBJ2-2, with unresolved D. Looked up from germline, CDR1 is SGHAT and CDR2 is FQDESV (reference sequence). V was cut by 5 bases and J by 7 bases, with 8 bases left in between. CDR3 length equals 12 residues. The CDR3 nucleotides are TGTGCCAGCAGCGGCCTCCGCGGGGAGCTGTTTTTT. Protein sequence: CASSGLRGELFF.

The rearrangement joins TRBV5-1 to TRBJ2-7; TRBD1 or TRBD2 may be the D gene (5 bases each). CDR1 and CDR2 from the germline V gene are SGHRS and YFSETQ. CDR3 size: 13 residues. The V end lost 5 bases, the J end lost 5 bases, and 14 bases lay between the germline ends. CDR3 residues: CASRGPGSNEQYF. CDR3 in DNA: TGCGCCAGCAGGGGACCGGGGAGCAACGAGCAGTACTTC.

Relative to its sample, this clonotype is medium-sized. The CDR3 reads CSATLAGVNRDEQFF. For the CDR3, the DNA is TGCAGTGCTACCCTAGCGGGAGTAAACCGGGATGAGCAGTTCTTC. V usage is TRBV20-1 and J usage is TRBJ2-1; 10 nucleotides agree with TRBD2. From germline, CDR1 is DFQATT and CDR2 SNEGSKA (reference sequence). The V and J ends lost 4 bases and 8 bases, in that order; junction bases with no gene match: 11. This CDR3 comprises 15 residues.

The gene calls are TRBV5-4 and TRBJ2-7, with a weak D call TRBD2 (5 bases). The CDR3 contains 15 residues. Germline assignment: CDR1 SGHNT and CDR2 YYREEE (reference sequence). Trimming left V 4 bases short and J 0 bases short, with 14 bases between. CDR3 region: CASSLSPEGSYEQYF. DNA of the CDR3: TGTGCCAGCAGCCTATCTCCCGAGGGCTCCTACGAGCAGTACTTC.